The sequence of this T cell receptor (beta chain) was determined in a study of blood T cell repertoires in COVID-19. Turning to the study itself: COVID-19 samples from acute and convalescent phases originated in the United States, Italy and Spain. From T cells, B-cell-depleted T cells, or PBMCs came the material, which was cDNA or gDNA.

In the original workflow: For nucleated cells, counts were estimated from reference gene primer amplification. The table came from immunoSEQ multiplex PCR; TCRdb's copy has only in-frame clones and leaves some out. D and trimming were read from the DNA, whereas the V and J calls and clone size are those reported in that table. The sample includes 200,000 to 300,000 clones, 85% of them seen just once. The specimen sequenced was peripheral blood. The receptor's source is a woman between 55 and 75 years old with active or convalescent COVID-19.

Written as DNA, the CDR3 is TGTGCCAGCAGTTACGGAAGGGGCCCTAGCAATCAGCCCCAGCATTTT. Amino acid sequence: CASSYGRGPSNQPQHF. This chain links TRBV6-6 with TRBJ1-5; a possible D gene is TRBD1 (5 bases). V lost 2 bases and J 0 bases, leaving 11 bases between the germline ends. CDR1 and CDR2 (germline): MNHNY, SVGAGI (reference sequence). CDR3 length: 16 residues.